A selection of T cell receptor beta chains follows, all from one sample in a study of tissue T cells after allogeneic stem cell transplantation. Here immunoSEQ multiplex PCR was the method, and the copy in TCRdb shows in-frame clones only, minus some. The sample consists of 3,300 or so clones, 70% to 85% of them appearing once. Material: small intestine tissue, obtained at autopsy. Receptors were obtained from a male patient at least 60 years old with steroid-refractory graft-versus-host disease after an allogeneic stem cell transplant. Some T cells may arise from the graft donor. Each CDR3 is given with its conserved first and last residue. A D gene is named only where the DNA matches it firmly. Clone size is not always given. Where it is, it says once, few, many or a class for expanded clones.

CAISESGGEQYF	TGTGCCATCAGTGAGTCGGGGGGCGAGCAGTACTTC	.	.	TRBV10-3	TRBJ2-7
CASRSGTGSTGELFF	TGTGCCAGCAGATCCGGGACAGGTAGCACCGGGGAGCTGTTTTTT	TRBD1	.	TRBV7-8	TRBJ2-2
CASSSVTGADTEAFF	TGTGCCAGCAGCTCAGTGACAGGGGCGGACACTGAAGCTTTCTTT	TRBD1	once	TRBV11-2	TRBJ1-1
CASSPNAEQYF	TGTGCCAGCAGTCCGAATGCCGAGCAGTACTTC	.	.	TRBV28	TRBJ2-7
CASSLPGMETQYF	TGCGCCAGCAGCTTGCCCGGGATGGAGACCCAGTACTTC	.	.	TRBV5-1	TRBJ2-5
CAPGGFNLFF	TGTGCCCCCGGAGGGTTCAACTTGTTTTTT	.	.	TRBV6-5	TRBJ1-4
CASSHAGDIYEQYF	TGTGCCAGCAGCCATGCAGGGGATATCTACGAGCAGTACTTC	.	.	TRBV3-1/TRBV3-2	TRBJ2-7
CASGPEGTEAFF	TGTGCTAGTGGCCCGGAGGGCACTGAAGCTTTCTTT	.	.	TRBV12-5	TRBJ1-1
CASSERKLSGANVLTF	TGCGCCAGCAGTGAGAGGAAACTCTCTGGGGCCAACGTCCTGACTTTC	.	.	TRBV10-1	TRBJ2-6
CASSLGFAGTDTQYF	TGTGCCAGCAGCTTAGGTTTCGCAGGCACAGATACGCAGTATTTT	.	.	TRBV11-2	TRBJ2-3
CASSLGGGSPLHF	TGTGCCAGCAGTTTGGGGGGGGGATCACCCCTCCACTTT	.	.	TRBV12-3/TRBV12-4	TRBJ1-6
CASSLAITGTSDSPLHF	TGTGCCAGCAGCTTAGCCATAACCGGGACATCGGACTCACCCCTCCACTTT	.	.	TRBV7-6	TRBJ1-6
CASSLGVTGGDEQYF	TGCGCCAGCAGCTTGGGGGTTACGGGGGGCGACGAGCAGTACTTC	.	.	TRBV5-1	TRBJ2-7
CAITRELSTEAFF	TGTGCCATCACCCGAGAACTGAGCACTGAAGCTTTCTTT	.	.	TRBV10-3	TRBJ1-1
CASSSGTEETQYF	TGTGCCAGCAGCTCCGGGACAGAAGAGACCCAGTACTTC	TRBD1	.	TRBV11-3	TRBJ2-5
CASSLLGTQYF	TGTGCCAGCAGCCTATTAGGGACCCAGTACTTC	.	.	TRBV6-2/TRBV6-3	TRBJ2-5
CASSLTGSYEQYF	TGTGCCAGCTCACTAACAGGGTCATACGAGCAGTACTTC	.	.	TRBV18	TRBJ2-7
CASSSRQGRVGGYTF	TGTGCCAGCAGCTCCAGACAGGGGAGAGTGGGAGGCTACACCTTC	TRBD1	.	TRBV5-6	TRBJ1-2
CASSWEEGQPQHF	TGTGCCAGCAGCTGGGAAGAGGGTCAGCCCCAGCATTTT	.	few	TRBV7-9	TRBJ1-5
CAWGRDLQSYEQYF	TGTGCCTGGGGGCGGGACTTGCAATCCTACGAGCAGTACTTC	.	.	TRBV30	TRBJ2-7
CASSPSSPGLAATSRNEQFF	TGTGCCAGCTCACCATCCTCCCCGGGACTAGCGGCCACATCTAGAAATGAGCAGTTCTTC	TRBD2	few	TRBV18	TRBJ2-1
CASSMDLTGETEKLFF	TGTGCCAGTAGTATGGACTTGACAGGGGAGACGGAAAAACTGTTTTTT	TRBD1	.	TRBV19	TRBJ1-4
CASSRLNQPQHF	TGTGCCAGCAGTAGGCTTAATCAGCCCCAGCATTTT	.	few	TRBV27	TRBJ1-5
CASSLDPDTGELFF	TGCGCCAGCAGCTTGGATCCGGACACCGGGGAGCTGTTTTTT	.	.	TRBV5-1	TRBJ2-2
CASSTQGIESYTF	TGTGCCAGCTCGACACAGGGGATCGAAAGCTACACCTTC	TRBD1	few	TRBV18	TRBJ1-2
CASSSGVGTDTQYF	TGTGCCAGCAGTTCCGGAGTAGGGACAGATACGCAGTATTTT	.	.	TRBV7-6	TRBJ2-3
CASRESGGGAEQYF	TGTGCCAGCAGGGAGAGCGGGGGGGGCGCCGAGCAGTACTTC	TRBD2	.	TRBV28	TRBJ2-7
CASSFGVAESGYTF	TGCGCCAGCAGCTTCGGGGTCGCGGAGTCTGGCTACACCTTC	.	.	TRBV5-1	TRBJ1-2
CATSAGRGSYNEQFF	TGTGCCACCTCTGCGGGGCGGGGGTCCTACAATGAGCAGTTCTTC	TRBD2	.	TRBV6-5	TRBJ2-1
CASSLRLQGTDTQYF	TGTGCCAGCAGCTTACGTCTCCAGGGCACAGATACGCAGTATTTT	.	.	TRBV7-2	TRBJ2-3
CASSQEGGEQYF	TGTGCCAGCAGCCAAGAAGGGGGTGAGCAGTACTTC	.	few	TRBV4-2	TRBJ2-7
CASSLSGQAAHYGYTF	TGTGCCAGCAGTCTTTCGGGACAGGCGGCTCACTATGGCTACACCTTC	TRBD1	.	TRBV27	TRBJ1-2
CASSLSETQYF	TGTGCCAGCAGTTTGTCGGAGACCCAGTACTTC	.	.	TRBV12-3/TRBV12-4	TRBJ2-5
CASSFDSYNEQFF	TGTGCCAGCAGTTTTGACAGCTACAATGAGCAGTTCTTC	.	.	TRBV28	TRBJ2-1
CASSFLNNEQFF	TGTGCCAGCAGTTTCCTAAACAATGAGCAGTTCTTC	.	.	TRBV12-3/TRBV12-4	TRBJ2-1
CASSPGLKGELFF	TGTGCCAGCTCACCAGGATTGAAAGGGGAGCTGTTTTTT	.	.	TRBV18	TRBJ2-2
CASSFPTGATDTQYF	TGTGCCAGCAGCTTCCCAACGGGGGCAACAGATACGCAGTATTTT	.	.	TRBV11-2	TRBJ2-3
CASSTGPVGGGRLYEQYF	TGTGCCAGTAGTACAGGGCCCGTAGGAGGGGGTCGCCTCTACGAGCAGTACTTC	.	few	TRBV19	TRBJ2-7
CASSLSLAGGTTDTQYF	TGTGCCAGCAGCTTATCACTAGCGGGGGGTACCACAGATACGCAGTATTTT	TRBD2	few	TRBV7-9	TRBJ2-3
CASSTNLRAGIIEQYF	TGTGCCAGCAGCACCAATCTCCGGGCAGGTATTATCGAGCAGTACTTC	.	few	TRBV5-6	TRBJ2-7
CASSFEGSYGYTF	TGTGCCAGCAGTTTTGAGGGGTCCTATGGCTACACCTTC	.	.	TRBV28	TRBJ1-2
CASSFQVAANTGELFF	TGTGCCAGCAGCTTTCAAGTAGCGGCGAACACCGGGGAGCTGTTTTTT	.	large	TRBV11-2	TRBJ2-2
CASSLGGIQYF	TGTGCCAGCAGCCTGGGGGGCATTCAGTACTTC	.	.	TRBV5-4	TRBJ2-4
CASSQDPAHASEQYF	TGTGCCAGCAGCCAAGATCCAGCTCATGCCAGCGAGCAGTACTTC	.	.	TRBV4-2	TRBJ2-7
CAGDRVGSNSPLHF	TGTGCCGGAGACAGGGTTGGAAGTAATTCACCCCTCCACTTT	TRBD1	.	TRBV30	TRBJ1-6
CASSLTGVVGTEAFF	TGTGCCAGCAGCTTAACAGGGGTAGTAGGCACTGAAGCTTTCTTT	TRBD1	few	TRBV5-6	TRBJ1-1
CASSIRTRYNEQFF	TGTGCCAGTAGTATACGGACAAGATACAATGAGCAGTTCTTC	.	.	TRBV19	TRBJ2-1
CASRSTYNEQFF	TGTGCCAGCAGGAGTACATACAATGAGCAGTTCTTC	.	once	TRBV12-3/TRBV12-4	TRBJ2-1
CASSLGGRTDTQYF	TGTGCCAGCAGTTTAGGGGGGCGCACAGATACGCAGTATTTT	.	.	TRBV7-2	TRBJ2-3
CASRSGTAGEAFF	TGTGCCAGCAGATCCGGGACAGCCGGTGAAGCTTTCTTT	TRBD1	few	TRBV3-1/TRBV3-2	TRBJ1-1
CAWRAGTVSYEQYF	TGTGCCTGGAGGGCCGGGACAGTCTCCTACGAGCAGTACTTC	TRBD1	.	TRBV30	TRBJ2-7